This record covers a single T cell receptor beta chain. The antigen it recognizes is unknown. No much larger clonotype is one base removed from it; base qualities were not supplied. The entry originates in a study of PD-1 blockade in classical Hodgkin lymphoma (dated by TCRdb to the early 2020s). In terms of the full investigation: Nivolumab dosing was 3 mg/kg intravenously every 2 weeks, continuing until either disease progression or unacceptable toxicity. The study used CyTOF and TCR beta sequencing to define a peripheral blood immune signature of response to PD-1 blockade in classical Hodgkin lymphoma. What the study reported, not specific to this receptor: The study was restricted to a single clinical trial cohort, and the causes of repertoire differences, possibly disease activity or prior therapy, were left undefined. Baseline TCR diversity was reported to be lower in newly diagnosed patients than in healthy donors, and even lower in relapsed/refractory patients. Diversity was lower in patients who began nivolumab less than 1 year after ASCT, so these patients were left out of later analyses to avoid confounding by immune reconstitution. Trial patients achieving complete response had baseline diversity similar to newly diagnosed patients, whereas partial responders and progressors had significantly lower diversity. A significant rise by C4D1 was seen in CD4+ but not CD8+ TCR diversity (p=0.0027 vs p=0.16), with the rise being most apparent in complete responders (p=0.02).

The Qiagen DNeasy kit was used to extract genomic DNA from unsorted PBMCs and from the negatively selected CD4+ and CD8+ fractions. TCR beta CDR3 regions were amplified by immunoSEQ multiplex PCR using primers annealing to V and J segments. A synthetic immune receptor repertoire was used to minimize amplification bias, and remaining bias was computationally removed after sequencing. The original pipeline was this. Repertoire diversity was quantified as the Shannon entropy index using custom Python scripts. Unsorted, CD4+ and CD8+ repertoires were examined separately, except in combined analyses, for which CD4+ and CD8+ sequences were merged in silico. Clonal expansion was defined as a frequency increase of at least 2-fold after treatment compared with C1D1, and clones undetected at baseline were assigned a pseudocount of 0.5. Clones with 0 or 1 copy at C1D1 were defined as singleton clones, while clones with 2 or more copies were defined as non-singleton clones. Clones expanded in unsorted samples were assigned a CD4+, CD8+ or unknown annotation through matching of protein sequences in sorted samples from the same patient. Diversity changes from C1D1 to C4D1 were tested in paired samples using Wilcoxon tests. The source is immuneACCESS, and TCRdb retained only in-frame sequences with V and J called. Part of the clones is not carried over; for the studies checked, unresolved V genes explain less than half of this, and the remainder is unexplained. V, J and clone size were drawn from that table, and D and trimming were deduced from the DNA. The sample has 20,000 to 25,000 clones on record, 77% of them singletons. The ten largest clones add up to approximately 44% of the sample.

There are 15 amino acids in the CDR3, from cysteine to phenylalanine inclusive. CDR3 DNA is the only sequence kept; it has 45 bases, read in frame from the first base. The germline V gene (reference sequence) provides CDR1 LNHDA and CDR2 SQIVND. Cut back by 5 bases and 2 bases, the V and J ends lie 13 bases apart. The sample's time point, from its label and the paper: cycle 2 day 1 (C2D1) of nivolumab. Relapse after autologous stem cell transplantation had occurred in all trial patients, and cohorts A, B and C were distinguished by prior brentuximab vedotin exposure. The trial cohort was composed of about 53 patients with relapsed/refractory classical Hodgkin lymphoma, for whom complete response, partial response or progressive disease was recorded as best overall response. Trial patients were treated with single-agent nivolumab in the multi-cohort phase II CheckMate 205 trial. An independent review committee assessed best overall response using the 2007 International Working Group response criteria. Trial PBMCs were collected just before the start of nivolumab (C1D1) and during therapy at cycle 2 day 1 and cycle 4 day 1. Peripheral blood was collected in 8 mL Vacutainer Cell Preparation Tubes, from which PBMCs were isolated by centrifugation and then cryopreserved.

The receptor chain draws on TRBV19 and TRBJ2-1; the D gene may be TRBD1 or TRBD2, since each aligns over 5 bases. This receptor was identified in a human donor with classical Hodgkin lymphoma. Sequenced material: peripheral blood mononuclear cells (PBMCs), taken before the second cycle of nivolumab. CDR3 protein: CASSQSGTPYNEQFF. The nucleotide sequence is TGTGCCAGTAGTCAGTCAGGGACCCCCTACAATGAGCAGTTCTTC.